A selection of T cell receptor beta chains follows, all from one sample in a study of T cell repertoires in cytomegalovirus infection. TCRdb called the reads again in MiXCR, with one record for every CDR3 protein. The sample yields about 920,000 distinct CDR3 sequences, roughly 31% seen once. No antigens are known for them. The specimen comprised cultured CD8+ T cells from PBMCs, sampled from culture after CMV antigen stimulation. Source of these receptors: a human donor in good health (CMV status not recorded). Some clones in this sample may be carry-over from other donors' samples. Each CDR3 is given with its conserved first and last residue. The D gene is left open where the match is weak. The size of a clone is reported for some rows only, either as once, few or many, or as a class for expanded clones.

>TRBV7-2|many|TRBJ2-3|13|.
CASSLSDTDTQYF
TGTGCCAGCAGCCTTTCCGACACAGATACGCAGTATTTT
>TRBV2|.|TRBJ1-2|15|.
CASSDDPGANYGYTF
TGTGCCAGCAGTGACGACCCGGGGGCGAACTATGGCTACACCTTC
>TRBV27|.|TRBJ2-7|14|TRBD1
CASRPGTGVHEQYF
TGTGCCAGCAGGCCCGGGACAGGGGTCCACGAGCAGTACTTC
>TRBV15|.|TRBJ1-1|11|.
CATGVTTEAFF
TGTGCCACCGGTGTGACCACTGAAGCTTTCTTT
>TRBV5-4|.|TRBJ2-7|15|TRBD2
CASSLASGVSYEQYF
TGTGCCAGCAGCTTGGCCAGCGGGGTCAGCTACGAGCAGTACTTC
>TRBV5-6|.|TRBJ2-3|14|.
CASSYTGPTDTQYF
TGTGCCAGCAGCTATACGGGACCCACAGATACGCAGTATTTT
>TRBV4-1|few|TRBJ1-4|14|.
CASSQRGEEEKLFF
TGCGCCAGCAGCCAACGGGGCGAGGAAGAAAAACTGTTTTTT
>TRBV27|few|TRBJ2-1|14|.
CASSFRDNNNEQFF
TGTGCCAGCAGTTTTAGGGACAACAACAATGAGCAGTTCTTC
>TRBV5-5|few|TRBJ2-1|16|TRBD2
CASSWSSGGPYNEQFF
TGTGCCAGCAGCTGGTCAAGCGGGGGGCCCTACAATGAGCAGTTCTTC
>TRBV7-9|.|TRBJ1-2|15|TRBD1
CASSSGQGGMYGYTF
TGTGCCAGCAGCTCAGGACAGGGGGGAATGTATGGCTACACCTTC
>TRBV6-6|.|TRBJ1-4|14|TRBD1
CASKGTVGLKGLFF
TGTGCCAGCAAGGGGACAGTAGGTCTTAAAGGGCTGTTTTTT
>TRBV7-2|many|TRBJ1-1|14|.
CASSRDRLNTEAFF
TGTGCCAGCAGTCGAGACAGGTTGAACACTGAAGCTTTCTTT
>TRBV7-6|many|TRBJ1-2|14|TRBD1
CASSQGVGRYGYTF
TGTGCCAGCAGCCAGGGGGTCGGGCGCTATGGCTACACCTTC
>TRBV12-3/TRBV12-4|few|TRBJ1-4|17|TRBD1
CASSLGGQPATNEKLFF
TGTGCCAGCAGTTTAGGGGGACAGCCAGCAACTAATGAAAAACTGTTTTTT
>TRBV6-6|.|TRBJ1-1|13|.
CASIHGRSDEAFF
TGTGCCAGCATCCATGGGAGGTCTGATGAAGCTTTCTTT
>TRBV12-3/TRBV12-4|.|TRBJ1-2|12|.
CASSLGGCGYTF
TGTGCCAGCAGTTTGGGGGGGTGCGGCTACACCTTC
>TRBV19|.|TRBJ1-1|12|.
CASTDSVTEAFF
TGTGCCAGTACAGACAGCGTCACTGAAGCTTTCTTT
>TRBV6-5|.|TRBJ1-1|15|.
CASSYSNTPGTEAFF
TGTGCCAGCAGTTACTCTAACACCCCGGGCACTGAAGCTTTCTTT
>TRBV18|.|TRBJ2-3|15|.
CASSPSGAGTDTQYF
TGTGCCAGCTCACCATCGGGGGCCGGCACAGATACGCAGTATTTT
>TRBV4-2|.|TRBJ1-1|12|TRBD1
CASSPGGELAFF
TGTGCCAGCAGCCCAGGGGGGGAATTGGCTTTCTTT
>TRBV20-1|.|TRBJ1-6|16|.
CSAREGLTVNNSPLYF
TGCAGTGCTAGAGAGGGCCTGACAGTCAATAATTCACCCCTCTACTTT
>TRBV20-1|few|TRBJ2-1|15|.
CSAPTADGSYNEQFF
TGCAGTGCTCCGACGGCCGACGGCTCCTACAATGAGCAGTTCTTC
>TRBV19|.|TRBJ1-1|13|.
CASSIGHPNEAFF
TGTGCCAGTAGTATAGGACACCCCAATGAAGCTTTCTTT
>TRBV7-9|.|TRBJ1-5|15|.
CASSPVGGLGQPQHF
TGTGCCAGCAGCCCCGTGGGGGGGCTTGGTCAGCCCCAGCATTTT
>TRBV6-2/TRBV6-3|few|TRBJ2-5|12|.
CASHGRRKTQYF
TGTGCCAGTCACGGACGAAGGAAGACCCAGTACTTC